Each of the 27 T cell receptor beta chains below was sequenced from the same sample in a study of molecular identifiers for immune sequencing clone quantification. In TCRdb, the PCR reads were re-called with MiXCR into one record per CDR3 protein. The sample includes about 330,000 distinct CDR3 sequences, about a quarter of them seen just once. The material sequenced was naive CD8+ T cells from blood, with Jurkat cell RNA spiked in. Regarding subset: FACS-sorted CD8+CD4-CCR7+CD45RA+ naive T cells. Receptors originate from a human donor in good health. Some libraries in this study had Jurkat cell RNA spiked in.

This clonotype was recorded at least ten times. The chain's CDR3 is CASSQSLQVTGELFF. CDR3 in DNA: TGCGCCAGCAGTCAATCATTGCAGGTCACCGGGGAGCTGTTTTTT. V gene TRBV23-1 combines with J gene TRBJ2-2; unclear D gene. TRBV23-1 is assigned to the ORF class and has an uncertain function. This CDR3 region has 15 residues. The V end was cut by 0 bases, the J end by 4 bases, with 9 bases between.

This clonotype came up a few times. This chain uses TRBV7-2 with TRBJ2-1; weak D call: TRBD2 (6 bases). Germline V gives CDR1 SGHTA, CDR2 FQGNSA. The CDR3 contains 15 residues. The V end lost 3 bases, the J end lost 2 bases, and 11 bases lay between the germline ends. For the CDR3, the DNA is TGTGCCAGCAGCTTCACTAGCCCCCCCTACAATGAGCAGTTCTTC. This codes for CASSFTSPPYNEQFF.

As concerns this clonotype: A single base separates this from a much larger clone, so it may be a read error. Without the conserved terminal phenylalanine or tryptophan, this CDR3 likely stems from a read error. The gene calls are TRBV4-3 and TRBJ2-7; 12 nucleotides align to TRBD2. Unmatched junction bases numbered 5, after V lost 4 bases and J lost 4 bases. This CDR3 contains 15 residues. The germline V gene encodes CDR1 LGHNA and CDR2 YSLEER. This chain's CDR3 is CASSLGLAGSYEQYS. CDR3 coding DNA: TGCGCCAGCAGCCTGGGACTAGCGGGTTCGTACGAGCAGTACTCC.

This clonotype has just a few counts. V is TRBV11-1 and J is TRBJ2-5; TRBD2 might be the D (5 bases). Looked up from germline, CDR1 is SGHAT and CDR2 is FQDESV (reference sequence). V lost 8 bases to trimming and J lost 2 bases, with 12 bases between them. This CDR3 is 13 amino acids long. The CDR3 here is CASDSGSQETQYF. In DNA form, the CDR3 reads TGTGCCAGCGATTCGGGAAGTCAAGAGACCCAGTACTTC.

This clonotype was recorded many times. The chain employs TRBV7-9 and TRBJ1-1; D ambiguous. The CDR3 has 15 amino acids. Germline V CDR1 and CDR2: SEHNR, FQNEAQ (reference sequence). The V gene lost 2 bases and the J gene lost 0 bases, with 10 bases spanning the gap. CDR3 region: CASSLPKGLNTEAFF. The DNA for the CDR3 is TGTGCCAGCAGCTTACCTAAGGGCCTGAACACTGAAGCTTTCTTT.

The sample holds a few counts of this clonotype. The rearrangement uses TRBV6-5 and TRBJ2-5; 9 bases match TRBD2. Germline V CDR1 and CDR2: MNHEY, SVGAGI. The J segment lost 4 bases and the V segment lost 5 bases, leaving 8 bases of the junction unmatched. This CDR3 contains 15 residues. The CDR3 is CASSTLAGALETQYF. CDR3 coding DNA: TGTGCCAGCAGTACCTTAGCGGGAGCCCTAGAGACCCAGTACTTC.

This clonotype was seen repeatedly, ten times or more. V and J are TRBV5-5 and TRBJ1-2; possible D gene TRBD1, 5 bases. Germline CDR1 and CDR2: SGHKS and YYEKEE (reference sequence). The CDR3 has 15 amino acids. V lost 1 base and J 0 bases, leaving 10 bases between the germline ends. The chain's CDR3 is CASSLFDSPNYGYTF. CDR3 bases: TGTGCCAGCAGCTTGTTTGACAGCCCTAACTATGGCTACACCTTC.

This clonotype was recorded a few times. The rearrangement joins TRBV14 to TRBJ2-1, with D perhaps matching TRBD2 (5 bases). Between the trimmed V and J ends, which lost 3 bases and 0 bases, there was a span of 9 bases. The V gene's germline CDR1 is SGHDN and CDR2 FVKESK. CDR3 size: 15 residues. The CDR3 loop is CASSQRASSYNEQFF. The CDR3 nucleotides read TGTGCCAGCAGCCAGAGGGCGAGCTCCTACAATGAGCAGTTCTTC.

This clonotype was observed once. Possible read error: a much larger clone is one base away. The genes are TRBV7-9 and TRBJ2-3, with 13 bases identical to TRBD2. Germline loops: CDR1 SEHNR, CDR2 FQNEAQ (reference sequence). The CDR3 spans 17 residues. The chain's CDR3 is CASSRTGTSGAPDTPYF. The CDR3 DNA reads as TGTGCCAGCAGCCGAACCGGGACTAGCGGGGCCCCAGATACGCCGTATTTT. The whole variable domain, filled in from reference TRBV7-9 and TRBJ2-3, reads DTGVSQNPRHKITKRGQNVTFRCDPISEHNRLYWYRQTLGQGPEFLTYFQNEAQLEKSRLLSDRFSAERPKGSFSTLEIQRTEQGDSAMYLCASSRTGTSGAPDTPYFGPGTRLTVL.

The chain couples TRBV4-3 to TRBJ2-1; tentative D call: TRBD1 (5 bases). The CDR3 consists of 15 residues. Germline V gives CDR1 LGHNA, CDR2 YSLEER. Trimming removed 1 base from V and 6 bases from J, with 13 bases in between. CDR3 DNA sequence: TGCGCCAGCAGCCAAGTAGTCCAGGGCCGCAATGAGCAGTTCTTC. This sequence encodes CASSQVVQGRNEQFF.

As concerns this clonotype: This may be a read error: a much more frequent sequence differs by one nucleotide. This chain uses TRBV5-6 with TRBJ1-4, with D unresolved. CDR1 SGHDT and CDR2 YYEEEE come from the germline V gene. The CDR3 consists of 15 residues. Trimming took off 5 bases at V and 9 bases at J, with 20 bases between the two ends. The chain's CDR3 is CASRQPGWSEKKLFF. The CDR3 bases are TGTGCCAGCAGGCAACCGGGTTGGTCGGAGAAAAAACTGTTTTTT.

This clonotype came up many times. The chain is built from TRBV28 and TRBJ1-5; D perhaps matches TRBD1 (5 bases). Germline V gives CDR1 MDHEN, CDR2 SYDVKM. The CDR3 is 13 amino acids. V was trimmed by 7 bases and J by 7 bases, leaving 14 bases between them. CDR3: CASTDGGGQPQHF. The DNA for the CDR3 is TGTGCCAGCACCGACGGGGGTGGCCAGCCCCAGCATTTT. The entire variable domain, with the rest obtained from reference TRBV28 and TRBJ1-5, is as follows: DVKVTQSSRYLVKRTGEKVFLECVQDMDHENMFWYRQDPGLGLRLIYFSYDVKMKEKGDIPEGYSVSREKKERFSLILESASTNQTSMYLCASTDGGGQPQHFGDGTRLSIL.

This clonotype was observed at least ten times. CDR3 nucleotide sequence: TGTGCCAGCAGCCCCTGGGCGTCGAGCACATCTCAAGAGACCCAGTACTTC. This translates into CASSPWASSTSQETQYF. The chain is built from TRBV9 and TRBJ2-5; D not certain. CDR1 SGDLS and CDR2 YYNGEE come from the germline V gene. Trimming pared 4 bases from V and 2 bases from J, leaving 21 bases between. This CDR3 spans 17 amino acids.

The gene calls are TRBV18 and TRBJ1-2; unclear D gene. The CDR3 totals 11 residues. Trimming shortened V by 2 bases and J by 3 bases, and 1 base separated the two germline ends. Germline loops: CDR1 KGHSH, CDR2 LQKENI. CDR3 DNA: TGTGCCAGCTCACCAGACTATGGCTACACCTTC. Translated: CASSPDYGYTF. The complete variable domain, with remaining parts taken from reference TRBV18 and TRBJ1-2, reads NAGVMQNPRHLVRRRGQEARLRCSPMKGHSHVYWYRQLPEEGLKFMVYLQKENIIDESGMPKERFSAEFPKEGPSILRIQQVVRGDSAAYFCASSPDYGYTFGSGTRLTVV.

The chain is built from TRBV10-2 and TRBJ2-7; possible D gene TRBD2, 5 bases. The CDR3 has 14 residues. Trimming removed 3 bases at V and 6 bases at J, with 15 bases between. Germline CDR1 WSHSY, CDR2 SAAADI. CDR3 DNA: TGCGCCAGCAGTGATGGACTCTCGGTTGGCGAGCAGTACTTC. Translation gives CASSDGLSVGEQYF.

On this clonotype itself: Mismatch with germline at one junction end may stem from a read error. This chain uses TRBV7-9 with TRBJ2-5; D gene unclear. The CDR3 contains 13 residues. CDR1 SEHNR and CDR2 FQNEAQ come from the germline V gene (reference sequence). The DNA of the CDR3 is TGTGCCGGCAGCTTAGTGATGCAAGAGACCCAGTACTTC. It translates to CAGSLVMQETQYF.

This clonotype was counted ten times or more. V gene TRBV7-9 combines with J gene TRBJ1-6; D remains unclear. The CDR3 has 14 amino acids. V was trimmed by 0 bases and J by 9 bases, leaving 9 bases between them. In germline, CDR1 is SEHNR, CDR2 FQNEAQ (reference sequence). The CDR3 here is CASSLASGRSPLHF. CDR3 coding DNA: TGTGCCAGCAGCTTAGCATCTGGACGTTCACCCCTCCACTTT.

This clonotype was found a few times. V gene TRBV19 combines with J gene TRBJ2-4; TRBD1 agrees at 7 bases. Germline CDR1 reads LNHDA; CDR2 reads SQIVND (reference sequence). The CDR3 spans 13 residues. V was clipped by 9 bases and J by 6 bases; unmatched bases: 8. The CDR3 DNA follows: TGTGCCAGCAAACAGGGGCTGGGAAACATTCAGTACTTC. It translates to CASKQGLGNIQYF. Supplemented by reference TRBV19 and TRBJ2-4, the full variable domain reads DGGITQSPKYLFRKEGQNVTLSCEQNLNHDAMYWYRQDPGQGLRLIYYSQIVNDFQKGDIAEGYSVSREKKESFPLTVTSAQKNPTAFYLCASKQGLGNIQYFGAGTRLSVL.

The CDR3 spells CANSKTGRPAYGYTF. CDR3 nucleotide sequence: TGTGCCAACAGCAAGACAGGACGCCCGGCTTATGGCTACACCTTC. This rearrangement joins TRBV6-5 to TRBJ1-2; D is possibly TRBD1 (6 bases). Trimming took 10 bases from V and 5 from J, leaving 23 bases between them. Germline-derived CDR1 and CDR2 are MNHEY and SVGAGI. The CDR3 runs to 15 residues.

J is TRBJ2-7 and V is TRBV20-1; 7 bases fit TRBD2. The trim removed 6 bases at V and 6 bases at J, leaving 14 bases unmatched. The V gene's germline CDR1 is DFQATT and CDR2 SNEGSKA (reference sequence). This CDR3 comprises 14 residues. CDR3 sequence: CSALAGLVGGEQYF. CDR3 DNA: TGCAGTGCCTTAGCCGGACTAGTCGGCGGCGAGCAGTACTTC.

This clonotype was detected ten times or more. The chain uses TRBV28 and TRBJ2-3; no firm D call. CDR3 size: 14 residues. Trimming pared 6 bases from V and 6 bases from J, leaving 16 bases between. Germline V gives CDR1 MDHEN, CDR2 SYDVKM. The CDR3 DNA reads TGTGCCAGCAGCACACGGTACCTGGCGGATACGCAGTATTTT. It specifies CASSTRYLADTQYF.

CDR3 DNA sequence: TGCGCCAGCAGCCAAGGAATGGCACCATACTCCTACGAGCAGTACTTC. Translation gives CASSQGMAPYSYEQYF. The chain combines TRBV4-1 with TRBJ2-7; unclear D gene. V was shortened by 1 base and J by 0 bases, with 13 bases between the two germline ends. The CDR3 consists of 16 residues. The germline gives CDR1 MGHRA, CDR2 YSYEKL.

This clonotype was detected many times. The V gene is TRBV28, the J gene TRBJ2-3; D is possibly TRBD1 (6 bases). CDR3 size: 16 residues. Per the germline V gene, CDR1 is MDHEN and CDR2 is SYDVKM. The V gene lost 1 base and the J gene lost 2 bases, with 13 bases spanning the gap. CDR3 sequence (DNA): TGTGCCAGCAGTTTATCGGACAGTCCGCCCACAGATACGCAGTATTTT. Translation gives CASSLSDSPPTDTQYF.

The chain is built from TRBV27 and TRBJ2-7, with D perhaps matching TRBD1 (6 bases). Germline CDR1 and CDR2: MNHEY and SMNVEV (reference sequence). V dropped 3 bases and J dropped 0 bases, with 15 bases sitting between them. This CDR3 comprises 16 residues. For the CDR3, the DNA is TGTGCCAGCAGTTTGACGGGACAAACGAGCTCCTACGAGCAGTACTTC. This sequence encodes CASSLTGQTSSYEQYF.

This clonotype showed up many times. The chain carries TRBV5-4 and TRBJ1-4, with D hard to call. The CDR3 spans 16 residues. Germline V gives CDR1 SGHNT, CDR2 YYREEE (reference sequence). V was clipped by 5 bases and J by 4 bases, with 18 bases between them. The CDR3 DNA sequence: TGTGCCAGCAGTCATTCTGAGGGAAATGGTAATGAAAAACTGTTTTTT. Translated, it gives CASSHSEGNGNEKLFF.

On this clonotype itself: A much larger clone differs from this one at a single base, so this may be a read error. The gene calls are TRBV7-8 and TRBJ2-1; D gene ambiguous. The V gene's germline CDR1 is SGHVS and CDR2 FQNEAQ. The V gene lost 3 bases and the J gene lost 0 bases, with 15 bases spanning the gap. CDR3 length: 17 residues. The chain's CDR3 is CASSFRGAKSSYNEQFF. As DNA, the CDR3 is TGTGCCAGCAGCTTTCGTGGCGCGAAGAGCTCCTACAATGAGCAGTTCTTC.

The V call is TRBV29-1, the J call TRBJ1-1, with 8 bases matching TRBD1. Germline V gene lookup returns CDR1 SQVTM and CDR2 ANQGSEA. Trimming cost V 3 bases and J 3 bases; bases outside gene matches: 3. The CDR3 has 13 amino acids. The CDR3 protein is CSVEVTGDTEAFF. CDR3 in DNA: TGCAGCGTTGAGGTGACAGGGGACACTGAAGCTTTCTTT.